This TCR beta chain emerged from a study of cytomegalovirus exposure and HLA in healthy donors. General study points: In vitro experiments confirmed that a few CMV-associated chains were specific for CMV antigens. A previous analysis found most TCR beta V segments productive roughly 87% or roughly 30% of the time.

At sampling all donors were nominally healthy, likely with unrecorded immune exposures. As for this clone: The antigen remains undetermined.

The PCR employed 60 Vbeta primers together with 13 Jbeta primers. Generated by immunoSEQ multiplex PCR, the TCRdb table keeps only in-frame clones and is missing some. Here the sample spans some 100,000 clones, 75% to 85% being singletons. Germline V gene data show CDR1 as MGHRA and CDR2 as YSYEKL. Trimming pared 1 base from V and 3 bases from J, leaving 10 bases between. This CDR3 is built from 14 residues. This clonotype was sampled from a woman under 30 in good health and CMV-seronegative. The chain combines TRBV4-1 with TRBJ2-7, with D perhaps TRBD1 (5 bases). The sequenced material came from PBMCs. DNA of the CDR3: TGCGCCAGCAGCCAAGGACAGAGAGACTACGAGCAGTACTTC. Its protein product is CASSQGQRDYEQYF.